The present TCR beta chain was sequenced within a study of cytomegalovirus exposure and HLA in healthy donors. Study findings and constraints: Presence/absence analyses took donor sequencing depth as roughly uniform.

The CDR3 is 17 amino acids. V shed 5 bases and J shed 3 bases, with 22 bases lying between them. CDR1 is LNHNV, CDR2 YYDKDF, per germline (reference sequence). The PCR used 60 Vbeta and 13 Jbeta primers. The repertoire was sequenced with immunoSEQ multiplex PCR; TCRdb's copy has only in-frame clones and lacks some. Its table records 35,000 or so clones. On this clone: Its antigen is still unknown.

Sequences were obtained from PBMCs. This sequence joins TRBV15 and TRBJ1-1; D perhaps matches TRBD1 (6 bases). The sequence derives from a man aged 40-49 years in good health and CMV-seropositive. The CDR3 loop reads CATSSPGGARGYTEAFF. Here the CDR3 DNA reads TGTGCCACCAGCTCCCCCGGGGGGGCGAGGGGTTACACTGAAGCTTTCTTT.